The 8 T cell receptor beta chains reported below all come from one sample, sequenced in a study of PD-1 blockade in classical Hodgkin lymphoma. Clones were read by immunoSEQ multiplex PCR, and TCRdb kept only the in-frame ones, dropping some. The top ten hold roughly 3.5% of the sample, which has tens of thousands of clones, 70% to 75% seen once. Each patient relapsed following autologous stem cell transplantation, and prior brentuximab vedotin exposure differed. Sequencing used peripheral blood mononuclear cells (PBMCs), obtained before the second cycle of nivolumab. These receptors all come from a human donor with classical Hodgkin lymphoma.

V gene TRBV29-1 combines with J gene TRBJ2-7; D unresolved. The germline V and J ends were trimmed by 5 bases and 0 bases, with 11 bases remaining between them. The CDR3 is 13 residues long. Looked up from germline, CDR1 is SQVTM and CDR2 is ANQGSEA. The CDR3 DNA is TGCAGCGTTTGGGCGGCAAACTCCTACGAGCAGTACTTC. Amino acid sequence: CSVWAANSYEQYF.

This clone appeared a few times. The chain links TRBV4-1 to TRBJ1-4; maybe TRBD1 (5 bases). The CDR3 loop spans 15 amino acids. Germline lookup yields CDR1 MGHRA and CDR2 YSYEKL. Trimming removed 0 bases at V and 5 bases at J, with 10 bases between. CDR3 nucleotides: TGCGCCAGCAGCCAAGATCCCGGGACGAATGAAAAACTGTTTTTT. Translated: CASSQDPGTNEKLFF.

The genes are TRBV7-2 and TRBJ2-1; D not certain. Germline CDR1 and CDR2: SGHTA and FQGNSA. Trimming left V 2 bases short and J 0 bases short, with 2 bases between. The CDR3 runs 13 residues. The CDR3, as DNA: TGTGCCAGCAGCTTAAGCTCCTACAATGAGCAGTTCTTC. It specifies CASSLSSYNEQFF. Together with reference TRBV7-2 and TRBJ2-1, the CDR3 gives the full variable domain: GAGVSQSPSNKVTEKGKDVELRCDPISGHTALYWYRQSLGQGLEFLIYFQGNSAPDKSGLPSDRFSAERTGGSVSTLTIQRTQQEDSAVYLCASSLSSYNEQFFGPGTRLTVL.

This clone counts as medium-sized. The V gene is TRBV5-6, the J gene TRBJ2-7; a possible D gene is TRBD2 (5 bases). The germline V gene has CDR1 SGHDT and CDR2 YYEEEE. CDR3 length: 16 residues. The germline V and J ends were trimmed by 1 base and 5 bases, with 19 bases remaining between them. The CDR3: CASSLSSRGLRNEQYF. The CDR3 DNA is TGTGCCAGCAGCTTGTCGTCCCGGGGTTTGAGAAACGAGCAGTACTTC.

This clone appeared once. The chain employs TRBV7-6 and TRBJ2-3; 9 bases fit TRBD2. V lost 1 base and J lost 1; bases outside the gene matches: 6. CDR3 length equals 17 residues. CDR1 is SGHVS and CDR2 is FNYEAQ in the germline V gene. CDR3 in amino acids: CASSLGASGEGTDTQYF. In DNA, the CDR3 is TGTGCCAGCAGCTTAGGGGCTAGCGGGGAAGGCACAGATACGCAGTATTTT. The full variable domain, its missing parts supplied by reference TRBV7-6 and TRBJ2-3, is GAGVSQSPRYKVTKRGQDVALRCDPISGHVSLYWYRQALGQGPEFLTYFNYEAQQDKSGLPNDRFSAERPEGSISTLTIQRTEQRDSAMYRCASSLGASGEGTDTQYFGPGTRLTVL.

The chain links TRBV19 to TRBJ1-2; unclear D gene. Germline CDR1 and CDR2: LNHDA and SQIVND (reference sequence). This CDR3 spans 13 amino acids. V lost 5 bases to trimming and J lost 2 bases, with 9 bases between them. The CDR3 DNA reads TGTGCCAGTAGTCAAGGGCGAAACTATGGCTACACCTTC. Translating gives CASSQGRNYGYTF.

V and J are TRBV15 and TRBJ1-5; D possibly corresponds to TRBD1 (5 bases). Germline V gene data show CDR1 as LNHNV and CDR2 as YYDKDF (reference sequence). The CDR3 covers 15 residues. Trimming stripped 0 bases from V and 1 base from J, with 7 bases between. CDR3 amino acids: CATSRERTSNQPQHF. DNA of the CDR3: TGTGCCACCAGCAGAGAAAGGACAAGCAATCAGCCCCAGCATTTT.

CDR3 region: CASSLVRGGAYEQYF. The CDR3 coding sequence is TGTGCCAGCAGCTTAGTCCGGGGGGGAGCCTACGAGCAGTACTTC. The rearrangement links TRBV11-2 to TRBJ2-7; 8 bases are shared with TRBD2. This CDR3 contains 15 residues. J lost 2 bases, V lost 1 base, and 4 bases had no gene match. Germline CDR1 and CDR2: SGHAT and FQNNGV. Full variable domain (remainder filled in from reference TRBV11-2 and TRBJ2-7): EAGVAQSPRYKIIEKRQSVAFWCNPISGHATLYWYQQILGQGPKLLIQFQNNGVVDDSQLPKDRFSAERLKGVDSTLKIQPAKLEDSAVYLCASSLVRGGAYEQYFGPGTRLTVT.